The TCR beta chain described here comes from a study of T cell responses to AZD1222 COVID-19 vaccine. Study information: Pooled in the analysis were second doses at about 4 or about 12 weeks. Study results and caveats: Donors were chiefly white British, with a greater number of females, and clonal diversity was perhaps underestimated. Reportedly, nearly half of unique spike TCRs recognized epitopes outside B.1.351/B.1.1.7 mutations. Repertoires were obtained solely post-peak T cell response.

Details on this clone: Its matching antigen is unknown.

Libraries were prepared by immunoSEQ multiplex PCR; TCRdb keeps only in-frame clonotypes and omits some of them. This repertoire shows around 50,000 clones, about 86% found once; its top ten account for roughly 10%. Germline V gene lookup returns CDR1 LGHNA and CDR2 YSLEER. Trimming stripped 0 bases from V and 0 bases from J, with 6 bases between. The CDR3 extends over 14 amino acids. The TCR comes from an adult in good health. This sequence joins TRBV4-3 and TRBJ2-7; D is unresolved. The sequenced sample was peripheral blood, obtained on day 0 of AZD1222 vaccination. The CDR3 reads CASSQDWPSYEQYF. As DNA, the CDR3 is TGCGCCAGCAGCCAAGACTGGCCCTCCTACGAGCAGTACTTC.